The following is a T cell receptor (beta chain) sequence with its context. Its target is not known. The CDR3 sequence is 15 residues long. The V segment lost 5 bases and the J segment 7 bases; nucleotides outside the gene matches: 9. TCRdb independently ran MiXCR on the RT-PCR reads; one entry per CDR3 protein. The sample has hundreds of thousands of distinct CDR3 sequences, 15% to 18% seen once; the top ten hold 9.5% to 13%. This record comes from a study of response to subunit inactivated influenza vaccine. Study-wide results and limits: The authors suggested that few new T cells are recruited per seasonal influenza vaccination.

The specimen was PBMCs from blood, collected 11 to 12 days after vaccination. This clonotype originated in a man in his forties or fifties who received an inactivated influenza vaccine. The V and J genes are TRBV12-3 or TRBV12-4 and TRBJ2-3; 10 positions agree with TRBD2. Here the CDR3 DNA reads TGTGCCAGCAGTGCCGAAGCGGGAGGGCTATATACGCAGTATTTT. It yields the protein CASSAEAGGLYTQYF.